This TCR beta chain was identified in a study of shared clonotypes between healthy human individuals. Methods used by the authors: Owing to the provision of junction-only sequences devoid of quality scores by immunoSEQ, filtering differed. Here immunoSEQ multiplex PCR was the method, and the copy in TCRdb shows in-frame clones only, minus some. The V and J calls and clone size come from that table; D and trimming were worked out from the DNA. The sample has 400,000 to 600,000 clones; about 80% are singletons. CDR1 is MNHEY, CDR2 SMNVEV, per germline (reference sequence). V lost 2 bases and J 0 bases, leaving 7 bases between the germline ends. The CDR3 is 14 amino acids.

The V call is TRBV27, the J call TRBJ1-2, with D perhaps TRBD1 (5 bases). Sequenced: PBMCs. This receptor was obtained from a woman aged 40 to 50 in good health. Some clones in this sample may be carry-over from other donors' samples. Here the CDR3 reads CASSLGRANYGYTF. The CDR3 DNA reads TGTGCCAGCAGTTTAGGCAGGGCTAACTATGGCTACACCTTC.